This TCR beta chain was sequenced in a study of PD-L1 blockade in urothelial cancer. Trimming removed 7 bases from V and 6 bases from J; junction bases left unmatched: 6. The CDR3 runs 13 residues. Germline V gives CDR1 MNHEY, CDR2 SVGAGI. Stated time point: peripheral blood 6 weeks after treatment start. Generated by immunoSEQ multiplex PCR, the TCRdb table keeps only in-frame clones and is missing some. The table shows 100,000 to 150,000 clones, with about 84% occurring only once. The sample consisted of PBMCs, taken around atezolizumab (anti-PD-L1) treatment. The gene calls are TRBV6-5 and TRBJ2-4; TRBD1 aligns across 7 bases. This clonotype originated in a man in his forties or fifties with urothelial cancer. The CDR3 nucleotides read TGTGCCAGCACTCCGAGGGACAGAAACATTCAGTACTTC. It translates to CASTPRDRNIQYF.